This T cell receptor beta chain was observed in a study of cytomegalovirus exposure and HLA in healthy donors. Broader study findings: Researchers reported from a later analysis that most CMV-associated TCR beta chains appeared HLA-restricted. In a later analysis, at a false discovery rate of 0.05, about 17,000 TCR beta sequences matched HLA alleles. Most TCR sequences were uncommon, yet certain public TCRs appeared in many donors. Among the CMV-associated chains, three were confirmed in vitro as specific for CMV antigens.

Turning to this clone: Its specificity is unknown.

Vbeta (60) and Jbeta (13) primers were used in the PCR. The table came from immunoSEQ multiplex PCR; TCRdb's copy has only in-frame clones and leaves some out. Found here are 150,000 or so clones, more than 70% of them singletons; the top ten hold about 7.7%. Sequenced material: PBMCs. The source of this sequence is a woman aged 40 to 50 in good health and CMV-seropositive.

CDR3 nucleotide sequence: TGTGCCAGTAGCACCGGGGGGACAGGGGTTACCGGGGAGCTGTTTTTT. Encoded protein: CASSTGGTGVTGELFF. V is TRBV19 and J is TRBJ2-2, with TRBD1 identical over 10 bases. V gave up 6 bases and J gave up 5 bases; unmatched junction bases: 9. Germline values: CDR1 LNHDA, CDR2 SQIVND (reference sequence). The CDR3 consists of 16 residues. Complete variable domain (other parts from reference TRBV19 and TRBJ2-2): DGGITQSPKYLFRKEGQNVTLSCEQNLNHDAMYWYRQDPGQGLRLIYYSQIVNDFQKGDIAEGYSVSREKKESFPLTVTSAQKNPTAFYLCASSTGGTGVTGELFFGEGSRLTVL.